This is a list of T cell receptor beta chains from one sample in a study of technical replicates of blood from a handful of donors. The data were produced by immunoSEQ multiplex PCR, yet TCRdb's version contains in-frame clones alone and is incomplete. The data show about 74,000 clones, 89% seen once. Sequencing input: T cells isolated from PBMCs. The receptor source for this set is a human donor in good health. Both conserved end residues are trimmed from each CDR3.

j_call v_call cdr3_aa
TRBJ1-2 TRBV4-2 ASSQEAQGNYGYT
TRBJ2-1 TRBV7-2 ASSLKLAGAPYNEQF
TRBJ1-2 TRBV27 ASAGTGGYYGYT
TRBJ1-2 TRBV9 ASSANSGISGYT
TRBJ1-2 TRBV29-1 SGLTGNNYGYT
TRBJ2-1 TRBV7-3 ASSFPAGALF
TRBJ1-4 TRBV5-1 ASSSLQGGEKLF
TRBJ2-5 TRBV9 ASSGSGTVQETQY
TRBJ2-1 TRBV18 ASSPPSGSLDEQF
TRBJ2-1 TRBV4-2 ASSQDGQEGNEQF
TRBJ1-5 TRBV6-4 ASSLHSNQPQH
TRBJ1-3 TRBV9 ASSPPGVLGNTIY
TRBJ2-3 TRBV4-2 ASSQGGRAGTDTQY
TRBJ2-3 TRBV7-2 ASSLTSGSYTDTQY